Listed here are 3 T cell receptor beta chains from one sample, sequenced in a study of T cell changes during pregnancy in multiple sclerosis. Clones were read by immunoSEQ multiplex PCR, and TCRdb kept only the in-frame ones, dropping some. This sample has 20,000 to 25,000 clones; roughly 90% occur once, and the top ten carry under 1.3%. The sample consisted of CD4+ T cells from peripheral blood mononuclear cells, taken in the first trimester of pregnancy. The receptors shown here come from a female donor in good health, enrolled as a control in a pregnancy study.

The rearrangement links TRBV11-1 to TRBJ1-3; the D gene is possibly TRBD1 (6 bases). The CDR3 is made up of 15 amino acids. V dropped 3 bases and J dropped 3 bases, with 12 bases sitting between them. From germline, CDR1 is SGHAT and CDR2 FQDESV (reference sequence). The CDR3, as DNA: TGTGCCAGCAGCTTTGTACAGGGCTTTGGAAACACCATATATTTT. Its translation: CASSFVQGFGNTIYF.

The chain joins TRBV6-5 to TRBJ1-2, with a possible D match to TRBD1 (5 bases). Looked up from germline, CDR1 is MNHEY and CDR2 is SVGAGI. Trimming took off 7 bases at V and 4 bases at J, with 16 bases between the two ends. The CDR3 consists of 14 residues. The CDR3 coding sequence is TGTGCCAGCACCCGCAATGCGGGGGGCTATGGCTACACCTTC. This sequence encodes CASTRNAGGYGYTF.

Here the CDR3 reads CASSLDRGGDYGYTF. The CDR3 nucleotides are TGTGCCAGCAGCCTGGATAGGGGCGGTGACTATGGCTACACCTTC. The chain couples TRBV7-6 to TRBJ1-2; a weak D match, TRBD1 (5 bases). V was trimmed by 5 bases and J by 3 bases, leaving 16 bases between them. Germline CDR1 and CDR2: SGHVS and FNYEAQ. The CDR3 covers 15 residues. The full variable domain, completed using reference TRBV7-6 and TRBJ1-2, is GAGVSQSPRYKVTKRGQDVALRCDPISGHVSLYWYRQALGQGPEFLTYFNYEAQQDKSGLPNDRFSAERPEGSISTLTIQRTEQRDSAMYRCASSLDRGGDYGYTFGSGTRLTVV.